A single sample is the source of the 11 T cell receptor beta chains below, sequenced in a study of CD8+ T cells in alopecia areata (dated by TCRdb to between 2017 and 2018). The library was made by the immunoSEQ multiplex PCR assay. RNA was extracted from all samples and reverse transcribed into cDNA, which served as template for TCR sequencing. What TCRdb holds here is the immuneACCESS table cut down to in-frame rearrangements. Part of the clones is not present; checked against another copy, under half of the missing clones reflect an unresolved V gene, and the others are unexplained. Within this sample are over 100,000 clones, with 53% of them counted one time only. Jointly, the top ten make up around 0.46% of the sample. The intended sense of this specimen's time point label: around 4 weeks on oral tofacitinib. The treatment or condition label, read with the paper, signifies: oral pan-JAK inhibitor, 5-10 mg twice daily.

The sequenced sample was CD4+ T cells sorted from blood, obtained at week 4, from a patient treated with tofacitinib. Receptor source: a human donor with alopecia areata.

This chain connects TRBV7-2 to TRBJ1-1; D not resolved. The V end lost 2 bases, the J end lost 10 bases, and 11 bases lay between the germline ends. Germline V gives CDR1 SGHTA, CDR2 FQGNSA. The CDR3 length is 12 residues. The DNA of the CDR3 is TGTGCCAGCAGCTTATCTGTAAGCGGAGCTTTCTTT. Encoded protein: CASSLSVSGAFF.

The chain combines TRBV5-1 with TRBJ2-7, with TRBD1 as a possible D gene (5 bases). CDR1 SGHRS and CDR2 YFSETQ come from the germline V gene. V lost 4 bases and J 4 bases, leaving 24 bases between the germline ends. The CDR3 contains 17 residues. The CDR3 protein is CASSPAGHGSGSYEQYF. CDR3 bases: TGCGCCAGCAGCCCAGCAGGACATGGATCAGGATCGTACGAGCAGTACTTC. Supplemented by reference TRBV5-1 and TRBJ2-7, the full variable domain reads KAGVTQTPRYLIKTRGQQVTLSCSPISGHRSVSWYQQTPGQGLQFLFEYFSETQRNKGNFPGRFSGRQFSNSRSEMNVSTLELGDSALYLCASSPAGHGSGSYEQYFGPGTRLTVT.

V is TRBV19 and J is TRBJ2-5, with a tentative D call TRBD2 (5 bases). CDR1 and CDR2 (germline): LNHDA, SQIVND (reference sequence). The CDR3 has 15 amino acids. Trimming stripped 5 bases from V and 5 bases from J, with 18 bases between. The CDR3 bases are TGTGCCAGTAGTCCCACCACGACTATTGGGGAGACCCAGTACTTC. Its protein product is CASSPTTTIGETQYF.

The chain carries TRBV18 and TRBJ2-5; D may be TRBD2 (5 bases). V lost 0 bases and J lost 4, with 15 bases in between. In germline, CDR1 is KGHSH, CDR2 LQKENI. The CDR3 runs to 16 residues. CDR3 in amino acids: CASSPPAVPRGETQYF. In nucleotides, the CDR3 is TGTGCCAGCTCACCACCAGCGGTTCCCCGAGGAGAGACCCAGTACTTC.

The CDR3 bases are TGTGCCAGCAGTATGGCCGGGGGCCGTAGCAATCAGCCCCAGCATTTT. Translated, it gives CASSMAGGRSNQPQHF. The genes are TRBV2 and TRBJ1-5; possibly TRBD1 for D (6 bases). Trimming took 5 bases from V and 0 from J, leaving 14 bases between them. The CDR3 covers 16 residues. Germline loops: CDR1 SNHLY, CDR2 FYNNEI.

This clone came up a few times. The chain couples TRBV19 to TRBJ1-4; D is uncertain. Germline values: CDR1 LNHDA, CDR2 SQIVND (reference sequence). Between the trimmed V and J ends, which lost 3 bases and 7 bases, there was a span of 12 bases. CDR3 length: 14 residues. CDR3 bases: TGTGCCAGTAGTATGAATGGCCGACCTGAAAAACTGTTTTTT. Amino acids: CASSMNGRPEKLFF. Complete variable domain (other parts from reference TRBV19 and TRBJ1-4): DGGITQSPKYLFRKEGQNVTLSCEQNLNHDAMYWYRQDPGQGLRLIYYSQIVNDFQKGDIAEGYSVSREKKESFPLTVTSAQKNPTAFYLCASSMNGRPEKLFFGSGTQLSVL.

V gene TRBV29-1 combines with J gene TRBJ2-3; D may be TRBD2 (5 bases). This CDR3 has 14 residues. Trimming cost V 3 bases and J 6 bases, with 16 bases left between them. Germline CDR1 SQVTM, CDR2 ANQGSEA. The CDR3 reads CSVEDSFWADTQYF. The CDR3 DNA reads as TGCAGCGTTGAGGACTCTTTCTGGGCGGATACGCAGTATTTT.

The chain carries TRBV25-1 and TRBJ2-6, with D perhaps TRBD1 (5 bases). The germline V gene has CDR1 MGHDK and CDR2 SYGVNS. V lost 4 bases to trimming and J lost 4 bases, with 14 bases between them. CDR3 length equals 16 residues. As DNA, the CDR3 is TGTGCCAGCAGTGCCCTGTCAGGGCCCGGGGCCAACGTCCTGACTTTC. This gives the protein CASSALSGPGANVLTF.

V usage is TRBV2 and J usage is TRBJ1-2; D is unresolved. The length of the CDR3 is 13 residues. V lost 4 bases, J lost 3 bases, and 9 bases lay in between. Germline V gene lookup returns CDR1 SNHLY and CDR2 FYNNEI. In DNA form, the CDR3 reads TGTGCCAGCAGTGTAAAGGAATACTATGGCTACACCTTC. Encoded protein: CASSVKEYYGYTF.

This clone occurred a few times. The chain has TRBV18 and TRBJ2-3; TRBD2 is a possible D gene (6 bases). This CDR3 spans 14 amino acids. Trimming shortened V by 2 bases and J by 5 bases, and 11 bases separated the two germline ends. Germline CDR1 reads KGHSH; CDR2 reads LQKENI. CDR3 sequence: CASSPVGLGDTQYF. CDR3 coding DNA: TGTGCCAGCTCACCAGTGGGACTTGGAGATACGCAGTATTTT.

This chain uses TRBV29-1 with TRBJ1-1, with D maybe TRBD1 (5 bases). CDR1 is SQVTM, CDR2 ANQGSEA, per germline. Trimming shortened V by 3 bases and J by 5 bases, and 13 bases separated the two germline ends. CDR3 length: 13 residues. The CDR3 DNA reads TGCAGCGTTGATTTGGGGCGGAGGACTGAAGCTTTCTTT. Translated, it gives CSVDLGRRTEAFF.